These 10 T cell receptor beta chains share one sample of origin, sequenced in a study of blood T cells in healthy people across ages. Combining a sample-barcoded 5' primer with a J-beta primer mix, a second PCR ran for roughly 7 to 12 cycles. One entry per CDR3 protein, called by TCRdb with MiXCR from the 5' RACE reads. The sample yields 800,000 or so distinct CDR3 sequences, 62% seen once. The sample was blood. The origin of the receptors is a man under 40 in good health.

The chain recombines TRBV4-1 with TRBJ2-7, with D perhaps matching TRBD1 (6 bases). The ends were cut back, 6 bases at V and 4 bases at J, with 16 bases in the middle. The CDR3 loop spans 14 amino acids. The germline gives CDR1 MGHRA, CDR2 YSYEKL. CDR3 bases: TGCGCCAGCAGTCAAAGACAGGACTCTTACGAGCAGTACTTC. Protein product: CASSQRQDSYEQYF.

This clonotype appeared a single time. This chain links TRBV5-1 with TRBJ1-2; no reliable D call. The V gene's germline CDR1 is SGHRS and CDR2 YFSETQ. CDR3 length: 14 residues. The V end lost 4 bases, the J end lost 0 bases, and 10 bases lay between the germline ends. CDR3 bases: TGCGCCAGCAGCAGGACGGTAGCTAACTATGGCTACACCTTC. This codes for CASSRTVANYGYTF.

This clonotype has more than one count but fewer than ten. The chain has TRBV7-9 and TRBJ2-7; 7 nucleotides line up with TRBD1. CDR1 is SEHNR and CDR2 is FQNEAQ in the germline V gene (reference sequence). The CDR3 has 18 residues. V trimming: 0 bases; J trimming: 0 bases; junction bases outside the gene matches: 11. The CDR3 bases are TGTGCCAGCAGCTTAGCGTTTTCGAAGGGGGCCCACTCCTACGAGCAGTACTTC. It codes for CASSLAFSKGAHSYEQYF.

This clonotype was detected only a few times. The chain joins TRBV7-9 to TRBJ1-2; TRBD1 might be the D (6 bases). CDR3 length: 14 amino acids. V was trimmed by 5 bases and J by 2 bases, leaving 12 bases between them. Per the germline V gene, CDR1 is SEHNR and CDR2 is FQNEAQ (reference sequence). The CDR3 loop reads CASSRTQGNYGYTF. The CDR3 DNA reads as TGTGCCAGCAGCCGTACCCAGGGGAACTATGGCTACACCTTC.

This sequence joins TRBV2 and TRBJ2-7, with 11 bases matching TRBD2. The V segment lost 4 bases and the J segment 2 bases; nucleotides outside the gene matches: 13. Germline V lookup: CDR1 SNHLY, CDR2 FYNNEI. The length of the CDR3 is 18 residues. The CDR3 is CASSVASGGIAVPYEQYF. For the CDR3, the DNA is TGTGCCAGCAGTGTGGCTAGCGGGGGGATAGCGGTCCCCTACGAGCAGTACTTC.

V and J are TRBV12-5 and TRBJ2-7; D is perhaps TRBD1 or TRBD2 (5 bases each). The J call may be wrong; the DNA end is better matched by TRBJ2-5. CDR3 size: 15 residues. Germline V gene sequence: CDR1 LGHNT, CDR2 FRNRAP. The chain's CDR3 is CASGEGPNFSETQYF. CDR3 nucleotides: TGTGCTAGTGGCGAGGGGCCCAACTTTTCGGAGACCCAGTACTTC.

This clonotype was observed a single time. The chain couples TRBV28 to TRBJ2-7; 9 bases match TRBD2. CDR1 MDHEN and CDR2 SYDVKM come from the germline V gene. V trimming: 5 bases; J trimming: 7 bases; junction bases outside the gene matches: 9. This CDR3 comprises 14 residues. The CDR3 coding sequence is TGTGCCAGCAGTACGGCGGGGGGGTACAATGAGCAGTACTTC. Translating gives CASSTAGGYNEQYF.

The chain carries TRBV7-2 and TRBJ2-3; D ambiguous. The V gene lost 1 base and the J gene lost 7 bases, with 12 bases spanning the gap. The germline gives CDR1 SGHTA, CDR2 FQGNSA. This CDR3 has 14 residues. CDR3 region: CASSLGGALYTQYF. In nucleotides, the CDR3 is TGTGCCAGCAGCTTAGGTGGAGCCCTCTATACGCAGTATTTT. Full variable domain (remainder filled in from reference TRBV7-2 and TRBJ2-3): GAGVSQSPSNKVTEKGKDVELRCDPISGHTALYWYRQSLGQGLEFLIYFQGNSAPDKSGLPSDRFSAERTGGSVSTLTIQRTQQEDSAVYLCASSLGGALYTQYFGPGTRLTVL.

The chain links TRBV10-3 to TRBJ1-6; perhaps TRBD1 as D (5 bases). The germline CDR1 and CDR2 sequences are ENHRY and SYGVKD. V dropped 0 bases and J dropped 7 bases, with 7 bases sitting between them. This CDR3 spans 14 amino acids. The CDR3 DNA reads TGTGCCATCAGTGAGTCCCAGGGCAATTCACCCCTCCACTTT. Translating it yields CAISESQGNSPLHF.

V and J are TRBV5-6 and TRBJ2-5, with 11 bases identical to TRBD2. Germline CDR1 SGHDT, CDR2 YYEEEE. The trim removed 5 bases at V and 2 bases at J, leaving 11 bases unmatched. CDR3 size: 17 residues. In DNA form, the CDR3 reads TGTGCCAGCAGTACACTAGCGGGGGAGATAATTCAAGAGACCCAGTACTTC. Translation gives CASSTLAGEIIQETQYF.